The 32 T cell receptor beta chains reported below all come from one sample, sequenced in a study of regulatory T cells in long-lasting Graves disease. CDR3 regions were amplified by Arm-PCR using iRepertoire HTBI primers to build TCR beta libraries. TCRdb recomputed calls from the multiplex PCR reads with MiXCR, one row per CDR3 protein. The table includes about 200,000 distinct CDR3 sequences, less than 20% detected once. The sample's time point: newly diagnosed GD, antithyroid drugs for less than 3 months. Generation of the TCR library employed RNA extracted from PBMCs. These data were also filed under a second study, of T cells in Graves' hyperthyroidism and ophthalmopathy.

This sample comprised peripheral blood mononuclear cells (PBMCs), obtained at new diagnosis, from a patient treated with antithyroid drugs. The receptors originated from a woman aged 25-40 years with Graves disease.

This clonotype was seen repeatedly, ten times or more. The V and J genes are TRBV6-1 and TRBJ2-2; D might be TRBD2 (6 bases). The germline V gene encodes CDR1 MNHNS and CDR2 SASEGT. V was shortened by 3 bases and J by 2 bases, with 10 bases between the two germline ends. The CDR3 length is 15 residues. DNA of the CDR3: TGTGCCAGCAGTGAGGACTATCCCAACACCGGGGAGCTGTTTTTT. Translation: CASSEDYPNTGELFF.

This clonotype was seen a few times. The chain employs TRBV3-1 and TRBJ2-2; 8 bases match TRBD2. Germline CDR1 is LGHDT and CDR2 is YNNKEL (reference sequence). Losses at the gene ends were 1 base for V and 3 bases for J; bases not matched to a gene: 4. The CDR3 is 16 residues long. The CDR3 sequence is CASSQGTSHYTGELFF. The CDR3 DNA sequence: TGTGCCAGCAGCCAAGGGACTAGCCATTACACCGGGGAGCTGTTTTTT. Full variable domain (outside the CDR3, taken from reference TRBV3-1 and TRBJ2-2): DTAVSQTPKYLVTQMGNDKSIKCEQNLGHDTMYWYKQDSKKFLKIMFSYNNKELIINETVPNRFSPKSPDKAHLNLHINSLELGDSAVYFCASSQGTSHYTGELFFGEGSRLTVL.

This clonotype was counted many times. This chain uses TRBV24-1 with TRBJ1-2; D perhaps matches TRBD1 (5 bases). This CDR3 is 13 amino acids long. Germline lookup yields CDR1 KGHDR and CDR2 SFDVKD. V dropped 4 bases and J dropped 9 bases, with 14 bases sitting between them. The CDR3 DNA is TGTGCCACCAGTGACCCGGGGACTGCCCGCTACACCTTC. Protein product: CATSDPGTARYTF.

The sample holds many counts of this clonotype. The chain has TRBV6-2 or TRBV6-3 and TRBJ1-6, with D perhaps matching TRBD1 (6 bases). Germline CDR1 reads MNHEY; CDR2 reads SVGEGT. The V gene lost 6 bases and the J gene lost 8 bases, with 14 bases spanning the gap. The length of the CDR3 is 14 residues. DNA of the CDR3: TGTGCCAGCAGCCACCAGGGGCCTGATTCACCCCTCCACTTT. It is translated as CASSHQGPDSPLHF.

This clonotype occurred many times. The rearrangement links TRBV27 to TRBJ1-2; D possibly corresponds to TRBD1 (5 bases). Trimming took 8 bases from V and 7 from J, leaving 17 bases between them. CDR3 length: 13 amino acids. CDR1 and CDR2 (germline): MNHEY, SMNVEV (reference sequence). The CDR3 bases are TGTGCCAGCGCTTCGGACGGGGCGGGTGGCTACACCTTC. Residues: CASASDGAGGYTF.

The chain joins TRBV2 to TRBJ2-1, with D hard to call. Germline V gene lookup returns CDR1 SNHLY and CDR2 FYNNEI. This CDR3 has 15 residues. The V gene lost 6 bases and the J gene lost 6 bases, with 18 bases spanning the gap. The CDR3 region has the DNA TGTGCCAGCAGCCCAATGGTCGCCTCGACCAATGAGCAGTTCTTC. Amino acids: CASSPMVASTNEQFF.

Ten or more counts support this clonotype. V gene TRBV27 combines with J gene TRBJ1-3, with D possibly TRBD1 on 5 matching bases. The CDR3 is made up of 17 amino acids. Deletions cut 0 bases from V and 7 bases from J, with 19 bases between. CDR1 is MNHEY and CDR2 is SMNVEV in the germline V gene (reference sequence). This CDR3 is CASSLSTATLAWNTIYF. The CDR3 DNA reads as TGTGCCAGCAGTTTATCGACAGCCACCTTAGCTTGGAACACCATATATTTT.

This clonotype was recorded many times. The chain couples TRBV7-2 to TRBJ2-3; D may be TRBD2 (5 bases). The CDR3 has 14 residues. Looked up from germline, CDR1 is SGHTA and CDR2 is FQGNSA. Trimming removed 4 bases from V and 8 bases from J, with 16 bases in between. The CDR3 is CASSYGRVGGTQYF. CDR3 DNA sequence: TGTGCCAGCAGCTACGGACGGGTTGGAGGTACGCAGTATTTT.

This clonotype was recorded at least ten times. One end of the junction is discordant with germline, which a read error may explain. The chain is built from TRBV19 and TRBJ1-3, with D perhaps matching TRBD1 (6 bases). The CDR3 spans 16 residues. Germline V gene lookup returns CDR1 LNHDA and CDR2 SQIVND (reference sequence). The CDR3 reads CASSAIFGGSGNTIHF. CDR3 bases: TGTGCCAGTTCAGCCATTTTTGGGGGCTCTGGAAACACCATACATTTT.

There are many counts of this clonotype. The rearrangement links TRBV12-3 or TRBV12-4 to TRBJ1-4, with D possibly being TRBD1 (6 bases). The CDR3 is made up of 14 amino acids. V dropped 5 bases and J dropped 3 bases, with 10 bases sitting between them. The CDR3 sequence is CASSIGGSNEKLFF. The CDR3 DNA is TGTGCCAGCAGTATAGGGGGATCTAATGAAAAACTGTTTTTT.

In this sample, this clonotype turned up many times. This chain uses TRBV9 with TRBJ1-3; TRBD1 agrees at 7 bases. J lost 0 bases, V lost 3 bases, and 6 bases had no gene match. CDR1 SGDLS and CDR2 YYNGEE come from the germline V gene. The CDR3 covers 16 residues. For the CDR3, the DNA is TGTGCCAGCAGCGACCGGACAGGCTACTCTGGAAACACCATATATTTT. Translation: CASSDRTGYSGNTIYF.

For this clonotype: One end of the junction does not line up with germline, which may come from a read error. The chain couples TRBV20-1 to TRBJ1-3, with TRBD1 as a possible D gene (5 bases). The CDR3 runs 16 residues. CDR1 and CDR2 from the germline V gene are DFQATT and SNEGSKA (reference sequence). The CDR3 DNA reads TGCAATGCTAGACGCCCGACAGCGAGCTCTGGAAACACCATATATTTT. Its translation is CNARRPTASSGNTIYF.

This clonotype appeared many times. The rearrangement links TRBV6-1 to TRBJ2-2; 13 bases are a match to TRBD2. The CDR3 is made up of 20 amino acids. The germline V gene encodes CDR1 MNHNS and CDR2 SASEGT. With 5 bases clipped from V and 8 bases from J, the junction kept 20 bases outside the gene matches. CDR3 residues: CASSIPIGLAGARHPGELFF. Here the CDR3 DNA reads TGTGCCAGCAGTATCCCAATCGGACTAGCGGGAGCCCGGCACCCTGGGGAGCTGTTTTTT.

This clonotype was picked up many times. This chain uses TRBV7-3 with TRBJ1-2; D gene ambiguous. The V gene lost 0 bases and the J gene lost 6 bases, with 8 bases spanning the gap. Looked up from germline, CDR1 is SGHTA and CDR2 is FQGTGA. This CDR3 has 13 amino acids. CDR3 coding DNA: TGTGCCAGCAGCTTAACGGGTGTGGATGGCTACACCTTC. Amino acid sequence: CASSLTGVDGYTF.

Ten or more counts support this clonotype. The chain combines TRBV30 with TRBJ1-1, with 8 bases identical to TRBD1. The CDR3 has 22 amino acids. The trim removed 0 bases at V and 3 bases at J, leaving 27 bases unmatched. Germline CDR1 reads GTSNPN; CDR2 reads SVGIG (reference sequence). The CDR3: CAWSVSPFDHDRGGRRHTEAFF. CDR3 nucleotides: TGTGCCTGGAGTGTTTCCCCTTTTGACCACGACAGGGGTGGACGGAGGCACACTGAAGCTTTCTTT. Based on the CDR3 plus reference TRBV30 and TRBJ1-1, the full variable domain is SQTIHQWPATLVQPVGSPLSLECTVEGTSNPNLYWYRQAAGRGLQLLFYSVGIGQISSEVPQNLSASRPQDRQFILSSKKLLLSDSGFYLCAWSVSPFDHDRGGRRHTEAFFGQGTRLTVV.

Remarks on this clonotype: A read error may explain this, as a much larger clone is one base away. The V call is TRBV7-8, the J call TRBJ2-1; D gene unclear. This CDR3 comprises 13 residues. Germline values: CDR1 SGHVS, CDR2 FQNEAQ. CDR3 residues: CTSSLSSYNEQFF. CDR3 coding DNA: TGTACCAGCAGCCTAAGCTCCTACAATGAGCAGTTCTTC.

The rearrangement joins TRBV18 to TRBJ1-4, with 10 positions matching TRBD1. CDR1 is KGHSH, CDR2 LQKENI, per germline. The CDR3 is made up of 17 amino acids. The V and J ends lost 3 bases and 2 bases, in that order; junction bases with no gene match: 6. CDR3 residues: CASSPGQGIGTNEKLFF. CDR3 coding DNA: TGTGCCAGCTCACCGGGACAGGGGATTGGGACTAATGAAAAACTGTTTTTT.

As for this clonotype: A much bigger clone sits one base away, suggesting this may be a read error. CDR3 loop: CASSLQGQPSHEQYF. CDR3 in DNA: TGTGCCAGCAGCTTGCAAGGACAGCCATCCCACGAGCAGTACTTC. The V and J genes are TRBV5-4 and TRBJ2-7, with a possible D match to TRBD1 (6 bases). The CDR3 is made up of 15 amino acids. The V gene's germline CDR1 is SGHNT and CDR2 YYREEE (reference sequence). The V gene lost 1 base and the J gene lost 5 bases, with 16 bases spanning the gap.

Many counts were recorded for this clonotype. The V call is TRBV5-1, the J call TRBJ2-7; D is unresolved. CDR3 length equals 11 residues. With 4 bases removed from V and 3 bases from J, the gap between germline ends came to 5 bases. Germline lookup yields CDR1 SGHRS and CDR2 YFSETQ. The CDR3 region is CASSQNYEQYF. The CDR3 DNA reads TGCGCCAGCAGCCAAAACTACGAGCAGTACTTC. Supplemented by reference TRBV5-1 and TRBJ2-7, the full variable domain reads KAGVTQTPRYLIKTRGQQVTLSCSPISGHRSVSWYQQTPGQGLQFLFEYFSETQRNKGNFPGRFSGRQFSNSRSEMNVSTLELGDSALYLCASSQNYEQYFGPGTRLTVT.

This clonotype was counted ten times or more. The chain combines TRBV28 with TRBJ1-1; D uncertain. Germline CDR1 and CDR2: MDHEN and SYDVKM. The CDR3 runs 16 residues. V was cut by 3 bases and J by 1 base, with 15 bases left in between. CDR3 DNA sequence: TGTGCCAGCAGTTTTCCCGGCCACCGGGCGAACACTGAAGCTTTCTTT. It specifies CASSFPGHRANTEAFF.

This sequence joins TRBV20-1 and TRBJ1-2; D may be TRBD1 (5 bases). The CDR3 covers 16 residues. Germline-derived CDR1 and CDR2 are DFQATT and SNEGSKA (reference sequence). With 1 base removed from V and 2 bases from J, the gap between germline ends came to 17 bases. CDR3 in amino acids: CSARAGSGVANYGYTF. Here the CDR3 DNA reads TGCAGTGCTAGAGCAGGGTCCGGAGTTGCAAACTATGGCTACACCTTC.

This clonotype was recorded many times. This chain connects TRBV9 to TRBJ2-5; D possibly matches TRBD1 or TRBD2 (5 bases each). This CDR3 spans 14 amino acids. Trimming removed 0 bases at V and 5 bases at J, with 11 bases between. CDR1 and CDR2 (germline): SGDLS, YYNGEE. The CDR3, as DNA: TGTGCCAGCAGCGTAGGGGGACCTTCTGAGACCCAGTACTTC. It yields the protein CASSVGGPSETQYF.

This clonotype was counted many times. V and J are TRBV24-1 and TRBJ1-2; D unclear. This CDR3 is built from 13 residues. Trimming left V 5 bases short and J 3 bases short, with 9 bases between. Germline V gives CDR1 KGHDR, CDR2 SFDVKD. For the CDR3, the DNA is TGTGCCACCAGTGTGGGTCAGGACTATGGCTACACCTTC. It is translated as CATSVGQDYGYTF.

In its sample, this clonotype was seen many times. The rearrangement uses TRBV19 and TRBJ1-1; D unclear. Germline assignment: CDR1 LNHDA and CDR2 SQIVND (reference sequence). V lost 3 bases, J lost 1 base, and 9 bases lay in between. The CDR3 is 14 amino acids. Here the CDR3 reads CASSMGSTNTEAFF. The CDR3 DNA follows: TGTGCCAGTAGTATGGGTAGTACGAACACTGAAGCTTTCTTT.

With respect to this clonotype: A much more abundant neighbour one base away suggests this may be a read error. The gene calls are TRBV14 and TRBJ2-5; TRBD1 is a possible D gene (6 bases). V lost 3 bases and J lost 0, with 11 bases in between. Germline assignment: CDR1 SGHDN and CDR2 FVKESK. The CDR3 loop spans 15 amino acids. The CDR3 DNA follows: TGTGCCAGCAGCCATCAGGGGTGGTACCAAGAGACCCAGTACTTC. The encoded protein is CASSHQGWYQETQYF.

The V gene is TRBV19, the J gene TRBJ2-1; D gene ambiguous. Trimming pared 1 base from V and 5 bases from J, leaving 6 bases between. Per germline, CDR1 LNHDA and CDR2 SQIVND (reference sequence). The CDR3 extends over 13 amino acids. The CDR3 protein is CASSIATHNEQFF. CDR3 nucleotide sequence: TGTGCCAGTAGTATAGCTACCCACAATGAGCAGTTCTTC.

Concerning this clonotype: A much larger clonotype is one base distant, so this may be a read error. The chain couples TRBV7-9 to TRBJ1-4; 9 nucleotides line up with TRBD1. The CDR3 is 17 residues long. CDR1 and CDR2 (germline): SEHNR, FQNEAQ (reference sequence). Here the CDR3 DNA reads TGTGCCGGCAGCTTATCGGACAGGGGAGGGACTAATGAAAAACTGTTTTTT. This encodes CAGSLSDRGGTNEKLFF.

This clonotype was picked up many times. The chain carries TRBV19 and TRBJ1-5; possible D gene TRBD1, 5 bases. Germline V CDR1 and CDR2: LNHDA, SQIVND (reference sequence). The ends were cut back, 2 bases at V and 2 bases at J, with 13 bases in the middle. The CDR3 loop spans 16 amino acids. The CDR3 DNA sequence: TGTGCCAGTAGTATATGGCAGGGCTGGGGCAATCAGCCCCAGCATTTT. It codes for CASSIWQGWGNQPQHF.

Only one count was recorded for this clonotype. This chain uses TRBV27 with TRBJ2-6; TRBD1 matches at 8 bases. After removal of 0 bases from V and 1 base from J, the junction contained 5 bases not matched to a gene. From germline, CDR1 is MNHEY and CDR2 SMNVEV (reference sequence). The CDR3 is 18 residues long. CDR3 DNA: TGTGCCAGCAGTTTATCGTGGCAGGGGGCGTCTGGGGCCAACGTCCTGACTTTC. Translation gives CASSLSWQGASGANVLTF.

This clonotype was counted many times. Here the CDR3 reads CSARAILDLSYNEQFF. DNA for the CDR3: TGCAGTGCTAGAGCCATACTAGACCTCTCCTACAATGAGCAGTTCTTC. V usage is TRBV20-1 and J usage is TRBJ2-1; TRBD2 is a possible D gene (5 bases). CDR3 length: 16 amino acids. CDR1 DFQATT and CDR2 SNEGSKA come from the germline V gene (reference sequence). Trimming took 1 base from V and 0 from J, leaving 13 bases between them.

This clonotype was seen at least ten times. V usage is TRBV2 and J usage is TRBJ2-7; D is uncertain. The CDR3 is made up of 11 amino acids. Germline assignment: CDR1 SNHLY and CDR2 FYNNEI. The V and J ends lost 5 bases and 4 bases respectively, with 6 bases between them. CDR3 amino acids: CASSQEYEQYF. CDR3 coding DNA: TGTGCCAGCAGTCAAGAATACGAGCAGTACTTC.

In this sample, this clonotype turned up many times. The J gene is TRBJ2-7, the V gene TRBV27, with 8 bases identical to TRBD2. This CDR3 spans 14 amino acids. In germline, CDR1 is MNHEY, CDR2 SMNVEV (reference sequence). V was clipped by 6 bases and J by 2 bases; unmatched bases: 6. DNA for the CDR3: TGTGCCAGCAGCCGGGGGGGAATGGCCTACGAGCAGTACTTC. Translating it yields CASSRGGMAYEQYF.